This T cell receptor (beta chain) was sequenced for a study of early T cells in non-severe SARS-CoV-2 infection. Background on the study: Sequencing targeted bulk RNA from unsorted whole blood, leaving chains unpaired.

This CDR3 region has 14 residues. The V segment lost 5 bases and the J segment 5 bases; nucleotides outside the gene matches: 6. Germline assignment: CDR1 LGHDT and CDR2 YNNKEL (reference sequence). Individual cDNA molecules received unique molecular identifiers. TCRdb fed the 5' RACE reads into MiXCR, producing one record per CDR3 protein. The sample holds more than 60,000 distinct CDR3 sequences, around 11% seen once. This clonotype has a handful of counts. Specimen: whole blood, collected at baseline. The J gene is TRBJ2-3, the V gene TRBV3-1; 8 bases fit TRBD1. This TCR was sampled from an adult who was a healthcare worker with PCR-confirmed SARS-CoV-2 infection or an uninfected control (not recorded which). The CDR3 is CASSARQGQDTQYF. CDR3 nucleotides: TGTGCCAGCAGCGCACGACAGGGGCAAGATACGCAGTATTTT.